Included here is one TCR beta chain sequence, with context. Trimming took 1 base from V and 0 from J, leaving 12 bases between them. Germline V CDR1 and CDR2: MDHEN, SYDVKM. CDR3 length equals 16 residues. RNA was extracted with the RNeasy kit, and a quantity of roughly 0.5 to 1 ug was reverse transcribed using random hexamers. TCRdb independently ran MiXCR on the immunoSEQ multiplex PCR reads; one entry per CDR3 protein. The sample carries 250,000 to 350,000 distinct CDR3 sequences, about 88% recorded once. This sample was taken from a study of CD8 T cells in Susac syndrome. The multiple sclerosis controls comprised treatment-naive patients whose relapsing-remitting disease was stable or active. Negative isolation yielded the CD8+ and CD4+ T cells, while FACS enriched the TEMRA cells.

The sample consisted of CD8+ T cells from PBMCs. V usage is TRBV28 and J usage is TRBJ1-1; D gene unclear. This TCR was sampled from a human donor with multiple sclerosis. CDR3 loop: CASSLSSPTMNTEAFF. In nucleotides, the CDR3 is TGTGCCAGCAGTTTATCATCTCCTACCATGAACACTGAAGCTTTCTTT.